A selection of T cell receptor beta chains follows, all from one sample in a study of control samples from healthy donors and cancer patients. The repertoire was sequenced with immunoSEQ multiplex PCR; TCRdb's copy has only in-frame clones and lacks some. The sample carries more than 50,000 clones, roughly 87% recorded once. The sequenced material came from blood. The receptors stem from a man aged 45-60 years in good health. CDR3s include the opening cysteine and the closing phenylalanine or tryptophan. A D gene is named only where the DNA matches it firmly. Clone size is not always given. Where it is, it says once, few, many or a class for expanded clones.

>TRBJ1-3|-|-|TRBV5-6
CASSLEGAIYF
TGTGCCAGCAGCTTGGAAGGGGCCATATATTTT
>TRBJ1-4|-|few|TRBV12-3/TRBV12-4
CASRRTGEKLFF
TGTGCCAGCAGGAGAACAGGTGAAAAACTGTTTTTT
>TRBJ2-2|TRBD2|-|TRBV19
CASSIGASGLNTGELFF
TGTGCCAGTAGTATTGGGGCTAGCGGGCTAAACACCGGGGAGCTGTTTTTT
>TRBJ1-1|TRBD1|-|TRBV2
CASSEGGQLNTEAFF
TGTGCCAGCAGTGAAGGGGGACAGCTAAACACTGAAGCTTTCTTT
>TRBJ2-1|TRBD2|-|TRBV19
CASRSSLSGRDLYNEQFF
TGTGCCAGTAGATCAAGTCTTAGCGGGAGGGACCTTTACAATGAGCAGTTCTTC
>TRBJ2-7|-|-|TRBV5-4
CASSNMGEAGGEQYF
TGTGCCAGCAGCAATATGGGGGAGGCCGGGGGTGAGCAGTACTTC
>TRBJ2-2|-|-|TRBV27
CASSPSVGGVGELFF
TGTGCCAGCAGTCCCTCGGTTGGGGGCGTCGGGGAGCTGTTTTTT
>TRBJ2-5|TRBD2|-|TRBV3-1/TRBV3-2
CASSQEGTSARGVQYF
TGTGCCAGCAGCCAAGAGGGGACTAGCGCAAGGGGGGTCCAGTACTTC
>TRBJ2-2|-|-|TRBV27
CASSFFTGELFF
TGTGCCAGCAGTTTTTTTACCGGGGAGCTGTTTTTT
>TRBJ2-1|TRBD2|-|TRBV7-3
CASSKGLAGVNEQFF
TGTGCCAGCAGCAAGGGACTAGCGGGGGTCAATGAGCAGTTCTTC
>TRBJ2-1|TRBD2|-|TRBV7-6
CASSLANSGLAGNNEQFF
TGTGCCAGCAGCTTAGCCAACTCAGGACTAGCGGGAAATAATGAGCAGTTCTTC
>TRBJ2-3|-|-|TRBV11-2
CASSLSTRSTDTQYF
TGTGCCAGCAGCTTGTCGACTAGGAGCACAGATACGCAGTATTTT
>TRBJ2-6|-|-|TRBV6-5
CASSYGSHSGANVLTF
TGTGCCAGCAGTTACGGCAGCCACTCTGGGGCCAACGTCCTGACTTTC
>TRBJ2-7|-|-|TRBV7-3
CASSLDPTGQQYF
TGTGCCAGCAGCCTCGACCCTACCGGGCAGCAGTACTTC
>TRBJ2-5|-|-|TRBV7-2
CASSSVETQYF
TGTGCCAGCAGCTCAGTAGAGACCCAGTACTTC